The clone carrying this T cell receptor (beta chain) was observed at least ten times. Its matching antigen is unknown. Trimming stripped 2 bases from V and 6 bases from J, with 16 bases between. There are 15 residues in the CDR3. Germline V lookup: CDR1 MNHEY, CDR2 SVGEGT. The data stem from a study of identical twins. Unique molecular identifiers were present on the cDNA, which also gained a universal primer site by template switching. TCRdb re-derived calls from the 5' RACE reads in MiXCR, one entry per CDR3 protein. The repertoire holds some 590,000 distinct CDR3 sequences, more than 9% seen once, with more than 2.5% in the top ten. Study observations and caveats: Twins shared beta out-of-frame sequences in excess, but this excess was weaker. The same donors were not followed; conclusions instead depended on cross-sectional statistical analysis.

This sample was also put to use in a study of yellow fever vaccine responses in identical twins. This second study says: As reported, the vaccine T cell response of twins seemed partly convergent and partly personalized.

The chain has TRBV6-2 or TRBV6-3 and TRBJ1-1, with D tentatively TRBD1 (5 bases). The sample taken for sequencing was PBMCs. This receptor was taken from a woman aged 18-29 years in good health. CDR3 amino acids: CASSYGSGRTPEAFF. CDR3 nucleotides: TGTGCCAGCAGTTACGGTTCGGGACGGACGCCTGAAGCTTTCTTT.